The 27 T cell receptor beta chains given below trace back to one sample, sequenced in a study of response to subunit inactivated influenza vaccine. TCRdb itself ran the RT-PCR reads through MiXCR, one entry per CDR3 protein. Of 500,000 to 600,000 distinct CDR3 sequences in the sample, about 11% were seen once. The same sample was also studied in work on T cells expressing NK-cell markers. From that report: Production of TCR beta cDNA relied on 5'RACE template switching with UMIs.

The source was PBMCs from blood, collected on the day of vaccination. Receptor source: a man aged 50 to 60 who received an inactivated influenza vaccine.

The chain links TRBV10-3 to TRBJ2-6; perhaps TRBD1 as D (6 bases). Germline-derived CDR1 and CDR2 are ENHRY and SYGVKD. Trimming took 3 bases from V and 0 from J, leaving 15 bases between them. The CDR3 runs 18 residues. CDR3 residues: CAISDRRQGNSGANVLTF. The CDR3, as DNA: TGTGCCATCAGTGATAGAAGGCAGGGGAACTCTGGGGCCAACGTCCTGACTTTC.

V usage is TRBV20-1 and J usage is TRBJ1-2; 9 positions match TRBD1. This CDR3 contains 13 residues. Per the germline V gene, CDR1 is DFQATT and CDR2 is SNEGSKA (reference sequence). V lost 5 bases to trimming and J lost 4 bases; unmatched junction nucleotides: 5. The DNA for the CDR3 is TGCAGTGCTCTGGACAGGGGAGCCTATGGCTACACCTTC. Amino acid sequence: CSALDRGAYGYTF.

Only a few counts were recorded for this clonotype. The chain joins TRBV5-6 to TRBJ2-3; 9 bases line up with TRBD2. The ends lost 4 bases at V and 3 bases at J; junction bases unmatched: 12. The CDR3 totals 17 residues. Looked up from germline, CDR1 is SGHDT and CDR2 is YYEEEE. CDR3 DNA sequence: TGTGCCAGCAGCCGACGGATAGCGGGGGCTGGTACAGATACGCAGTATTTT. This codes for CASSRRIAGAGTDTQYF. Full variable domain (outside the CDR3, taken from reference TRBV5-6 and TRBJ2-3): DAGVTQSPTHLIKTRGQQVTLRCSPKSGHDTVSWYQQALGQGPQFIFQYYEEEERQRGNFPDRFSGHQFPNYSSELNVNALLLGDSALYLCASSRRIAGAGTDTQYFGPGTRLTVL.

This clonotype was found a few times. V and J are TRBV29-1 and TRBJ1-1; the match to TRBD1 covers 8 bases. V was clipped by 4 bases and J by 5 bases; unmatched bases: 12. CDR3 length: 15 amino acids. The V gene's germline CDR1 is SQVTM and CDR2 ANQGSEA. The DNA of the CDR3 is TGCAGCGTTGCCAGGGGGCGGATAGAGGGGACTGAAGCTTTCTTT. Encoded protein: CSVARGRIEGTEAFF.

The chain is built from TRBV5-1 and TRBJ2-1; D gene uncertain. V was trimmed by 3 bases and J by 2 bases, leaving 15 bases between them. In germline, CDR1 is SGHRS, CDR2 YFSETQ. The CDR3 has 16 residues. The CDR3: CASSWKGNNPYNEQFF. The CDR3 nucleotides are TGCGCCAGCAGCTGGAAAGGGAACAACCCCTACAATGAGCAGTTCTTC. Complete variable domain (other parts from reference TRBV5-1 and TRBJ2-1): KAGVTQTPRYLIKTRGQQVTLSCSPISGHRSVSWYQQTPGQGLQFLFEYFSETQRNKGNFPGRFSGRQFSNSRSEMNVSTLELGDSALYLCASSWKGNNPYNEQFFGPGTRLTVL.

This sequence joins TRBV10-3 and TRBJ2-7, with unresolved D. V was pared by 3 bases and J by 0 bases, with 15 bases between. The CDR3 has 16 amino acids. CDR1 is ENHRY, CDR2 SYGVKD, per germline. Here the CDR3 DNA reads TGTGCCATCAGTGATCGAAGCGCTTCGAGCTCCTACGAGCAGTACTTC. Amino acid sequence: CAISDRSASSSYEQYF.

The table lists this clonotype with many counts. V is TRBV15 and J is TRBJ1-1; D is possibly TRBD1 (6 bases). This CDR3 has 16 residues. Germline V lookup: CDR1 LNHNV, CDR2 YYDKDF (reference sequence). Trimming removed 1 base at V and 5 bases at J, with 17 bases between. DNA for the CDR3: TGTGCCACCAGCAGAGGGGTCGACAGGCGGGAAACTGAAGCTTTCTTT. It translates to CATSRGVDRRETEAFF.

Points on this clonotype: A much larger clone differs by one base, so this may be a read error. The CDR3 protein is CASSLLVGTAVLHEQFF. As DNA, the CDR3 is TGTGCCAGCAGCTTATTAGTCGGGACGGCCGTCCTTCATGAGCAGTTCTTC. This chain joins TRBV11-2 and TRBJ2-1; D tentatively reads TRBD1 or TRBD2 (5 bases each). Germline-derived CDR1 and CDR2 are SGHAT and FQNNGV. The CDR3 sequence is 17 residues long. V lost 2 bases, J lost 8 bases, and 22 bases lay in between.

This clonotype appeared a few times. CDR3 region: CASSQPRAGGFSYNEQFF. The CDR3 DNA is TGTGCCAGCAGCCAACCCCGGGCGGGGGGGTTCTCCTACAATGAGCAGTTCTTC. The chain combines TRBV3-1 with TRBJ2-1; TRBD2 matches at 9 bases. From germline, CDR1 is LGHDT and CDR2 YNNKEL (reference sequence). The CDR3 has 18 amino acids. With 2 bases clipped from V and 0 bases from J, the junction kept 8 bases outside the gene matches.

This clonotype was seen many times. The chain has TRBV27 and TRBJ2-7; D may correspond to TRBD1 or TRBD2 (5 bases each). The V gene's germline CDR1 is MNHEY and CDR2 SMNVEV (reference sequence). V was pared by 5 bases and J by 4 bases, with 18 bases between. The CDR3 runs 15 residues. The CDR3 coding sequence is TGTGCCAGCAGTCGGGGAACGGGGCCTCTTTACGAGCAGTACTTC. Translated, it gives CASSRGTGPLYEQYF.

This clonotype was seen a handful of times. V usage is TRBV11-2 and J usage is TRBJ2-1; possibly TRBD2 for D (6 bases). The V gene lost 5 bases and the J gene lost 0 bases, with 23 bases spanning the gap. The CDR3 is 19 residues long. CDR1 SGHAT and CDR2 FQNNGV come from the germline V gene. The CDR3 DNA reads TGTGCCAGCAGCGCAGCCGGACTAAAAAATATGAGCTCCTACAATGAGCAGTTCTTC. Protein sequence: CASSAAGLKNMSSYNEQFF. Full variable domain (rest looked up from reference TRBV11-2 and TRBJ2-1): EAGVAQSPRYKIIEKRQSVAFWCNPISGHATLYWYQQILGQGPKLLIQFQNNGVVDDSQLPKDRFSAERLKGVDSTLKIQPAKLEDSAVYLCASSAAGLKNMSSYNEQFFGPGTRLTVL.

The CDR3 is CSVEDRLLTRNNEQFF. The CDR3 bases are TGCAGCGTTGAAGATCGTCTCCTGACGCGAAACAATGAGCAGTTCTTC. The V and J genes are TRBV29-1 and TRBJ2-1; D unclear. Germline CDR1 and CDR2: SQVTM and ANQGSEA. V shed 0 bases and J shed 5 bases, with 17 bases lying between them. CDR3 length: 16 residues.

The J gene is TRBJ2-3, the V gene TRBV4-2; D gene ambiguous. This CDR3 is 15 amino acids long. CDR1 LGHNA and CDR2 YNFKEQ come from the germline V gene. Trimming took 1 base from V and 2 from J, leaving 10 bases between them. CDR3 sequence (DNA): TGTGCCAGCAGCCAAGTACCCAGGTCCACAGATACGCAGTATTTT. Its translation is CASSQVPRSTDTQYF.

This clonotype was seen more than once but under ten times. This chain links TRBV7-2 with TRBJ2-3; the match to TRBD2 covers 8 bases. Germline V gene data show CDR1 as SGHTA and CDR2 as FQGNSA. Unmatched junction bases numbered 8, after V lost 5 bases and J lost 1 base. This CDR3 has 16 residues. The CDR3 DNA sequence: TGTGCCAGCAGCGTCCACGGGGGGGCGGGCACAGATACGCAGTATTTT. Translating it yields CASSVHGGAGTDTQYF.

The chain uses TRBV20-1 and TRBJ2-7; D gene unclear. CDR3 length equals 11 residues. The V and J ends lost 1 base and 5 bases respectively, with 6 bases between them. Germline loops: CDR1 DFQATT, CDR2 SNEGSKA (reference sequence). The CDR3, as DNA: TGCAGTGCTAGAGTCATCAACGAGCAGTACTTC. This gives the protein CSARVINEQYF.

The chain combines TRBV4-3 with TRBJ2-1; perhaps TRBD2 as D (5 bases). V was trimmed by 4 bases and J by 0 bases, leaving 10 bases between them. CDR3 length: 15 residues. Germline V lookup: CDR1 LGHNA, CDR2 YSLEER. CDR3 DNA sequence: TGCGCCAGCAGCCCGGAGGTAAGCTCCTACAATGAGCAGTTCTTC. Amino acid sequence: CASSPEVSSYNEQFF.

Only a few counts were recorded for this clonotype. The CDR3 sequence is CSAAGGSPYEQYF. The DNA for the CDR3 is TGCAGCGCTGCGGGGGGAAGCCCCTACGAGCAGTACTTC. V usage is TRBV29-1 and J usage is TRBJ2-7; 8 nucleotides line up with TRBD2. The CDR3 has 13 amino acids. Trimming cost V 7 bases and J 2 bases; bases outside gene matches: 7. Germline CDR1 is SQVTM and CDR2 is ANQGSEA.

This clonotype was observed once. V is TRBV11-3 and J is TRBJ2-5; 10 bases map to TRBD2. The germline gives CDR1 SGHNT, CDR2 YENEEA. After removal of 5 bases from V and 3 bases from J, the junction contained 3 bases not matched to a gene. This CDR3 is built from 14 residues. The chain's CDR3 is CASSQGTSEETQYF. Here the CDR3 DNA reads TGTGCCAGCAGCCAGGGGACTAGCGAAGAGACCCAGTACTTC.

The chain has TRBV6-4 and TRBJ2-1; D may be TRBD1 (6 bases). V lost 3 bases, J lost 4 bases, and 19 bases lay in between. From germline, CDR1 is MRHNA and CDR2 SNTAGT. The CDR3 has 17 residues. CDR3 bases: TGTGCCAGCAGTGAAATAGCGCGAGCAGGGGTTTACAATGAGCAGTTCTTC. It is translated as CASSEIARAGVYNEQFF.

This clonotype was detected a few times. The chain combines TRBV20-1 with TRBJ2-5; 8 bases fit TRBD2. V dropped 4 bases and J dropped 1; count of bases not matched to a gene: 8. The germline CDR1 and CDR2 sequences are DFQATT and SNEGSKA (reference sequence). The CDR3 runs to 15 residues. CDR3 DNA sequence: TGCAGTGCTAAAAGTCCAGCGGGGGCCCAAGAGACCCAGTACTTC. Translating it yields CSAKSPAGAQETQYF.

The CDR3 nucleotides read TGCGCCAGCAGCTTGGTTCCGGGTGGGAATGAGCAGTTCTTC. Amino acids: CASSLVPGGNEQFF. The rearrangement joins TRBV5-1 to TRBJ2-1; D unresolved. V was clipped by 0 bases and J by 7 bases, with 11 bases between them. The CDR3 runs to 14 residues. Germline assignment: CDR1 SGHRS and CDR2 YFSETQ.

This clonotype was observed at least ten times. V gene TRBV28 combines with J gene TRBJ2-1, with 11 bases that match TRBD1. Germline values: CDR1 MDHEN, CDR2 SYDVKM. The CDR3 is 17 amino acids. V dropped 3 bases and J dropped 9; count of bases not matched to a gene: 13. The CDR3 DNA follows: TGTGCCAGCAGTTTGGATCCGAGGACAGGGGGCAAAATTGAGCAGTTCTTC. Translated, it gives CASSLDPRTGGKIEQFF. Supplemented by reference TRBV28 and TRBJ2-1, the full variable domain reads DVKVTQSSRYLVKRTGEKVFLECVQDMDHENMFWYRQDPGLGLRLIYFSYDVKMKEKGDIPEGYSVSREKKERFSLILESASTNQTSMYLCASSLDPRTGGKIEQFFGPGTRLTVL.

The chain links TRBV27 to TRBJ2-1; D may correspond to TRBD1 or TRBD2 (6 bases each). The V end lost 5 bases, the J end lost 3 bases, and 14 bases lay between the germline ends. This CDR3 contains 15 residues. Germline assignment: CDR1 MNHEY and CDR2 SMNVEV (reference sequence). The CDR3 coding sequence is TGTGCCAGCAGTCGCGGGACACTTGGCTACAATGAGCAGTTCTTC. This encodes CASSRGTLGYNEQFF.

The CDR3 loop reads CASSIGGVNTEAFF. As DNA, the CDR3 is TGTGCCAGCAGTATCGGGGGCGTTAACACTGAAGCTTTCTTT. The chain is built from TRBV6-1 and TRBJ1-1; weak D call: TRBD1 (6 bases). Germline values: CDR1 MNHNS, CDR2 SASEGT. CDR3 length equals 14 residues. The V gene lost 5 bases and the J gene lost 2 bases, with 12 bases spanning the gap.

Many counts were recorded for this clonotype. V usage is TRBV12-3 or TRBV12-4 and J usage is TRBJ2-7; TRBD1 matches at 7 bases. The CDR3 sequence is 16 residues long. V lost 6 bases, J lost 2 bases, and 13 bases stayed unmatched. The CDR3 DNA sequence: TGTGCCAGCAGCTGGGCTTTAACAGGGGTGCCCTACGAGCAGTACTTC. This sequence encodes CASSWALTGVPYEQYF.

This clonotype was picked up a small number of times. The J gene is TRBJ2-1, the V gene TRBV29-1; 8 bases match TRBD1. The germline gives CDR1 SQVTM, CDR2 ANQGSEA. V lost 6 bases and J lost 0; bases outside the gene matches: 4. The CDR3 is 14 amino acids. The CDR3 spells CSVDRESSYNEQFF. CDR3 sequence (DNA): TGCAGCGTGGACAGGGAGAGCTCCTACAATGAGCAGTTCTTC.

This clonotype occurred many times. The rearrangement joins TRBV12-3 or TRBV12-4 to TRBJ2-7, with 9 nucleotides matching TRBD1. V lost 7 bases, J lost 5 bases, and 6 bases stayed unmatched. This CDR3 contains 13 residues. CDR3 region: CASNLQGAHEQYF. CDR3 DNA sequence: TGTGCCAGCAACCTACAGGGGGCCCACGAGCAGTACTTC.